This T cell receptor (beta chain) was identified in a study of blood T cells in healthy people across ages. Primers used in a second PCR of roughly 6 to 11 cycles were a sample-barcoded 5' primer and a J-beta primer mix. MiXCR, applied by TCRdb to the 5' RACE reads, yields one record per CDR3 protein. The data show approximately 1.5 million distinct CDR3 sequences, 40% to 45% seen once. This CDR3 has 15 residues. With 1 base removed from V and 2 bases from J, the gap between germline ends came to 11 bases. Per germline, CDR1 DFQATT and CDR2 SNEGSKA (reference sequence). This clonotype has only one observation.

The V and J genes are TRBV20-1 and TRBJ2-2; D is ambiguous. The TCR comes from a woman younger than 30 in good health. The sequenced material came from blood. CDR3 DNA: TGCAGTGCTAGAGTAGAACATAAAAACACCGGGGAGCTGTTTTTT. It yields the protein CSARVEHKNTGELFF.